Shown below are 20 T cell receptor beta chains from a single sample sequenced in a study of T-cell memory formation after mild COVID-19. TCRdb itself ran the 5' RACE reads through MiXCR, one entry per CDR3 protein. The table has about 170,000 distinct CDR3 sequences, about an eighth seen once. Sequenced material: PBMCs or a T cell subset sorted from them (not recorded which). The receptors derive from a man aged 18 to 30 who had mild COVID-19 (a few samples of this study predate the infection). Cell type and time point are not known.

This clonotype has just a few counts. The CDR3 bases are TGTGCCAGCAGCCTCGACAGGGGCGCTGAAGCTTTCTTT. This translates into CASSLDRGAEAFF. V is TRBV7-2 and J is TRBJ1-1; the match to TRBD1 covers 8 bases. This CDR3 is built from 13 residues. J gave up 6 bases and V 5 bases, and 5 bases lay outside the gene matches. Looked up from germline, CDR1 is SGHTA and CDR2 is FQGNSA.

CDR3 residues: CASSAITGGVNYGELFF. CDR3 DNA: TGTGCCAGCAGTGCGATAACAGGGGGCGTCAATTACGGGGAGCTGTTTTTT. The V gene is TRBV6-1, the J gene TRBJ2-2, with TRBD1 identical over 9 bases. This CDR3 is 17 amino acids long. Trimming at V came to 4 bases and at J to 7 bases, leaving 13 bases not matched to a gene. Germline V gene sequence: CDR1 MNHNS, CDR2 SASEGT.

This clonotype came up a few times. The J gene is TRBJ2-4, the V gene TRBV5-1, with 7 bases identical to TRBD1. This CDR3 region has 12 residues. Germline trimming cut 7 bases from V and 7 bases from J; bases unmatched to any gene: 5. Germline V CDR1 and CDR2: SGHRS, YFSETQ. Written as DNA, the CDR3 is TGCGCCAGCTCCCGGGACAGCAACATTCAGTACTTC. Protein: CASSRDSNIQYF.

The rearrangement joins TRBV29-1 to TRBJ2-5; a weak D match, TRBD1 (7 bases). Trimming left V 4 bases short and J 5 bases short, with 17 bases between. This CDR3 has 14 amino acids. Per germline, CDR1 SQVTM and CDR2 ANQGSEA. CDR3 amino acids: CSVGKNRGGETQYF. The CDR3 DNA follows: TGCAGCGTTGGAAAAAACAGGGGAGGCGAGACCCAGTACTTC.

The chain uses TRBV4-3 and TRBJ1-2; 12 bases line up with TRBD1. The CDR3 contains 14 residues. Germline loops: CDR1 LGHNA, CDR2 YSLEER. Trimming at V came to 7 bases and at J to 8 bases, leaving 8 bases not matched to a gene. The CDR3 coding sequence is TGCGCCAGCAACCCCGGGACAGGGGGCGTGGGCTACACCTTC. Translation gives CASNPGTGGVGYTF.

V is TRBV9 and J is TRBJ1-1; D is undetermined. The CDR3 is 13 amino acids. Germline V gives CDR1 SGDLS, CDR2 YYNGEE. The ends were cut back, 4 bases at V and 4 bases at J, with 11 bases in the middle. CDR3 amino acids: CASSSATATEAFF. The CDR3 DNA is TGTGCCAGCAGCTCCGCTACGGCCACTGAAGCTTTCTTT.

This rearrangement joins TRBV4-1 to TRBJ1-2; D not certain. The ends were cut back, 0 bases at V and 4 bases at J, with 9 bases in the middle. The CDR3 is 14 amino acids. Germline loops: CDR1 MGHRA, CDR2 YSYEKL. The CDR3, as DNA: TGCGCCAGCAGCCAAGATCCGACGGGCTATGGCTACACCTTC. Protein: CASSQDPTGYGYTF.

The V call is TRBV24-1, the J call TRBJ2-3, with 8 bases fitting TRBD1. The CDR3 sequence is 17 residues long. V shed 6 bases and J 1 base; nucleotides not matched to a gene: 11. Per the germline V gene, CDR1 is KGHDR and CDR2 is SFDVKD. The CDR3 DNA is TGTGCCACCAGTCGGACAGGGATGGCGATGGGCACAGATACGCAGTATTTT. Its translation: CATSRTGMAMGTDTQYF.

The sample holds a few counts of this clonotype. The genes are TRBV3-1 and TRBJ1-6; 8 nucleotides align to TRBD1. From germline, CDR1 is LGHDT and CDR2 YNNKEL (reference sequence). The CDR3 has 15 amino acids. Trimming took 5 bases from V and 6 from J; bases not matched to a gene: 6. DNA for the CDR3: TGTGCCAGCAGCAGAAGTGGACAGGGTAATTCACCCCTCCACTTT. Protein: CASSRSGQGNSPLHF.

Only a few counts were recorded for this clonotype. V gene TRBV4-2 combines with J gene TRBJ1-6, with a tentative D call TRBD1 (5 bases). CDR1 is LGHNA, CDR2 YNFKEQ, per germline. V lost 0 bases, J lost 1 base, and 7 bases lay in between. CDR3 length: 16 amino acids. The CDR3 DNA reads as TGTGCCAGCAGCCAAGACCAGGGTTCCTATAATTCACCCCTCCACTTT. Translation: CASSQDQGSYNSPLHF.

This clonotype was recorded a few times. The rearrangement uses TRBV5-1 and TRBJ1-1; 7 bases agree with TRBD1. The ends lost 6 bases at V and 6 bases at J; junction bases unmatched: 8. The CDR3 sequence is 13 residues long. The germline V gene has CDR1 SGHRS and CDR2 YFSETQ. This CDR3 reads CASNRGDTSEAFF. CDR3 nucleotides: TGCGCCAGCAACAGGGGAGATACTTCTGAAGCTTTCTTT.

CDR3: CSGRTAGANVLTF. CDR3 DNA: TGCAGTGGCCGGACAGCCGGGGCCAACGTCCTGACTTTC. This chain connects TRBV20-1 to TRBJ2-6; perhaps TRBD1 as D (6 bases). Germline V lookup: CDR1 DFQATT, CDR2 SNEGSKA (reference sequence). This CDR3 comprises 13 residues. V was pared by 7 bases and J by 4 bases, with 11 bases between.

The chain has TRBV5-1 and TRBJ2-7; the match to TRBD2 covers 7 bases. CDR1 is SGHRS and CDR2 is YFSETQ in the germline V gene. V trimming: 7 bases; J trimming: 0 bases; junction bases outside the gene matches: 13. The CDR3 is 16 amino acids. This CDR3 is CASPHQAGRHSYEQYV. CDR3 coding DNA: TGCGCCAGCCCTCATCAAGCGGGGCGCCACTCCTACGAGCAGTACGTC.

The chain is built from TRBV12-3 or TRBV12-4 and TRBJ2-2; D is ambiguous. The CDR3 is made up of 12 amino acids. Trimming took 3 bases from V and 5 from J, leaving 4 bases between them. CDR3 in amino acids: CASSFETGELFF. CDR3 nucleotide sequence: TGTGCCAGCAGTTTTGAGACCGGGGAGCTGTTTTTT.

This clonotype was detected a few times. The chain recombines TRBV20-1 with TRBJ1-5, with D hard to call. Looked up from germline, CDR1 is DFQATT and CDR2 is SNEGSKA (reference sequence). CDR3 length: 14 residues. V lost 3 bases and J lost 0, with 9 bases in between. Here the CDR3 reads CSASSGVSNQPQHF. The CDR3 DNA follows: TGCAGTGCTAGTTCTGGTGTTAGCAATCAGCCCCAGCATTTT.

This chain links TRBV18 with TRBJ1-3, with D hard to call. The length of the CDR3 is 17 residues. The ends were cut back, 0 bases at V and 1 base at J, with 13 bases in the middle. CDR1 and CDR2 from the germline V gene are KGHSH and LQKENI. Written as DNA, the CDR3 is TGTGCCAGCTCACCACCGAGCAGGTTAAGTTCTGGAAACACCATATATTTT. Its protein is CASSPPSRLSSGNTIYF.

This clonotype showed up just a few times. The chain couples TRBV28 to TRBJ2-7, with D possibly being TRBD1 or TRBD2 (5 bases each). CDR1 is MDHEN, CDR2 SYDVKM, per germline. This CDR3 spans 14 amino acids. Trimming shortened V by 10 bases and J by 2 bases, and 18 bases separated the two germline ends. The CDR3 is CATLRDLGPYEQYV. As DNA, the CDR3 is TGTGCCACCCTCCGGGACCTAGGCCCCTACGAGCAGTACGTC.

This clonotype came up many times. V and J are TRBV7-2 and TRBJ2-2; tentatively, D is TRBD2 (6 bases). Trimming shortened V by 5 bases and J by 6 bases, and 13 bases separated the two germline ends. In germline, CDR1 is SGHTA, CDR2 FQGNSA. The CDR3 has 14 amino acids. This chain's CDR3 is CASSRDSFPGELFF. As DNA, the CDR3 is TGTGCCAGCAGCCGGGACTCCTTCCCCGGGGAGCTGTTTTTT.

This clonotype was counted a few times. This sequence joins TRBV5-1 and TRBJ2-3, with D possibly TRBD2 on 5 matching bases. CDR3 length: 14 amino acids. The ends were cut back, 4 bases at V and 3 bases at J, with 12 bases in the middle. The germline gives CDR1 SGHRS, CDR2 YFSETQ. The CDR3 DNA is TGCGCCAGCAGCCATCCTCCGGGGACAGATACGCAGTATTTT. This encodes CASSHPPGTDTQYF.

This sequence joins TRBV20-1 and TRBJ2-7, with 7 bases identical to TRBD2. Looked up from germline, CDR1 is DFQATT and CDR2 is SNEGSKA (reference sequence). This CDR3 comprises 15 residues. The junction had 9 bases not matched to a gene; V was cut back by 0 bases and J by 4 bases. The CDR3: CSARDPASGRYEQYV. The CDR3 nucleotides read TGCAGTGCTAGAGATCCGGCTAGCGGACGATACGAGCAGTACGTC.